Listed below are T cell receptor beta chains from one sample, sequenced in a study of blood T cell repertoires in COVID-19. Some clones are missing from TCRdb's copy, which holds only in-frame ones; the method was immunoSEQ multiplex PCR. The repertoire has roughly 140,000 clones, roughly nine tenths of them found once; the top ten carry approximately 3%. The sample consisted of peripheral blood. The receptors derive from a woman aged 55-75 years with active COVID-19. CDR3s include the opening cysteine and the closing phenylalanine or tryptophan. Each record gives: D gene, J gene, V gene, clone size, CDR3 protein, CDR3 DNA. The D gene is left open where the match is weak. Rows give clone size only sometimes, using once, few, many, or a class for an expanded clone.

-,TRBJ1-5,TRBV10-1,-,CASSTTGNAPQHF,TGCGCCAGCAGTACCACGGGGAATGCGCCCCAGCATTTT
-,TRBJ2-7,TRBV4-2,-,CASSSLGGNYEQYF,TGTGCCAGCAGCTCCTTAGGGGGAAACTACGAGCAGTACTTC
TRBD1,TRBJ1-1,TRBV28,-,CASSLRGRRYMNTEAFF,TGTGCCAGCAGCTTAAGGGGGCGCCGGTACATGAACACTGAAGCTTTCTTT
-,TRBJ2-1,TRBV1,-,CTSTGGGNEQFF,TGCACCAGCACGGGAGGAGGGAATGAGCAGTTCTTC
TRBD1,TRBJ2-7,TRBV4-2,-,CASSPLPGTGSYEQYF,TGTGCCAGCAGCCCATTACCCGGGACAGGCTCCTACGAGCAGTACTTC
-,TRBJ1-5,TRBV28,-,CASRIQGLNNQPQHF,TGTGCCAGCCGGATACAGGGATTGAACAATCAGCCCCAGCATTTT
TRBD1,TRBJ2-7,TRBV7-9,once,CASSLAQKDRGFHEQYF,TGTGCCAGCAGCTTAGCCCAGAAGGACAGGGGGTTCCACGAGCAGTACTTC
TRBD2,TRBJ2-7,TRBV6-5,few,CASSYSSTSGTYEQYF,TGTGCCAGCAGTTACTCCTCTACTAGCGGAACCTACGAGCAGTACTTC
TRBD1,TRBJ1-2,TRBV5-1,-,CASSPGDRGSYGYTF,TGCGCCAGCAGCCCGGGGGACAGGGGTTCCTATGGCTACACCTTC
TRBD2,TRBJ2-7,TRBV6-6,-,CASSTGLAGVGHEQYF,TGTGCCAGCAGTACGGGACTAGCGGGAGTGGGGCACGAGCAGTACTTC
-,TRBJ2-2,TRBV7-3,-,CASSSRDIRATGELFF,TGTGCCAGCAGCTCCCGGGACATCCGTGCCACCGGGGAGCTGTTTTTT
-,TRBJ2-5,TRBV6-1,-,CASSEGALRDQETQYF,TGTGCCAGCAGCGAAGGGGCTCTGCGGGATCAAGAGACCCAGTACTTC
-,TRBJ2-1,TRBV19,-,CASSRGGGNRNEQFF,TGTGCCAGTTCCCGCGGTGGGGGCAATCGCAATGAGCAGTTCTTC
-,TRBJ2-2,TRBV30,-,CALWNRGLTGELFF,TGTGCCCTTTGGAACAGGGGACTCACCGGGGAGCTGTTTTTT
TRBD2,TRBJ2-7,TRBV5-1,-,CASSTSLAGGREQYF,TGCGCCAGCAGCACTTCACTAGCGGGAGGGCGCGAGCAGTACTTC
TRBD1,TRBJ2-3,TRBV20-1,-,CSAARGDTQYF,TGCAGTGCTGCCAGGGGGGATACGCAGTATTTT
-,TRBJ2-2,TRBV5-1,-,CASSSGRISGSYTGELFF,TGCGCCAGCAGCTCCGGCCGGATTAGCGGCTCTTACACCGGGGAGCTGTTTTTT
-,TRBJ1-2,TRBV5-5,-,CASTIGSNYGYTF,TGTGCCAGCACCATTGGGAGTAACTATGGCTACACCTTC
TRBD2,TRBJ2-3,TRBV7-9,-,CASSLSRLAEADTQYF,TGTGCCAGCAGCTTATCTCGACTAGCGGAGGCAGATACGCAGTATTTT
-,TRBJ2-3,TRBV28,-,CASSPTWDTQYF,TGTGCCAGCAGCCCCACTTGGGATACGCAGTATTTT
TRBD2,TRBJ2-7,TRBV18,-,CASSPTSGRFYEQYF,TGTGCCAGCTCACCAACTAGCGGGAGGTTCTACGAGCAGTACTTC
TRBD1,TRBJ2-1,TRBV5-6,-,CASSFQGAGQFF,TGTGCCAGCAGCTTCCAGGGGGCTGGGCAGTTCTTC
-,TRBJ1-1,TRBV18,-,CASSGEPNTEAFF,TGTGCCAGCTCAGGGGAGCCGAACACTGAAGCTTTCTTT
TRBD2,TRBJ2-7,TRBV5-5,-,CASSSGLADTYEQYF,TGTGCCAGCAGCTCCGGACTAGCGGATACATACGAGCAGTACTTC
TRBD1,TRBJ1-6,TRBV6-6,-,CATLGQGGAYNSPLHF,TGTGCCACCCTGGGACAGGGAGGCGCCTATAATTCACCCCTCCACTTT
-,TRBJ2-7,TRBV28,-,CASSLSLGSYEQYF,TGTGCCAGCAGTTTATCACTAGGCTCCTACGAGCAGTACTTC
-,TRBJ1-4,TRBV18,-,CASSPSGVGNEKLFF,TGTGCCAGCTCACCGTCGGGGGTGGGGAATGAAAAACTGTTTTTT
TRBD2,TRBJ2-7,TRBV11-2,-,CASSLVASGGGYEQYF,TGTGCCAGCAGCTTAGTAGCTAGCGGGGGCGGCTACGAGCAGTACTTC
TRBD1,TRBJ1-2,TRBV6-5,-,CASSHRGNYGYTF,TGTGCCAGCAGCCACAGGGGTAACTATGGCTACACCTTC
TRBD1,TRBJ1-4,TRBV6-6,-,CASKPPGQGDEKLFF,TGTGCCAGCAAGCCACCGGGACAGGGGGATGAAAAACTGTTTTTT
TRBD1,TRBJ1-2,TRBV7-9,-,CASSQPGQGANYGYTF,TGTGCCAGTAGCCAGCCGGGACAGGGGGCAAACTATGGCTACACCTTC
TRBD1,TRBJ2-2,TRBV27,-,CASRRGQENTGELFF,TGTGCCAGCAGACGAGGACAGGAGAACACCGGGGAGCTGTTTTTT
-,TRBJ1-3,TRBV27,once,CASSLTRGFANTIYF,TGTGCCAGCAGCCTAACCAGGGGATTTGCCAACACCATATATTTT
-,TRBJ2-3,TRBV11-2,-,CASSPAQGTDTQYF,TGTGCCAGCAGCCCCGCGCAGGGGACAGATACGCAGTATTTT
-,TRBJ2-1,TRBV7-2,-,CASSLGGSGSNEQFF,TGTGCCAGCAGCTTAGGGGGTAGCGGTTCCAATGAGCAGTTCTTC
TRBD1,TRBJ1-1,TRBV28,-,CASRPWTGTNTEAFF,TGTGCCAGCAGACCTTGGACAGGAACGAACACTGAAGCTTTCTTT
-,TRBJ2-1,TRBV6-5,-,CASSYLISYNEQFF,TGTGCCAGCAGTTACCTAATTAGCTACAATGAGCAGTTCTTC
-,TRBJ2-2,TRBV7-9,-,CASSFAANTGELFF,TGTGCCAGCAGCTTCGCAGCGAACACCGGGGAGCTGTTTTTT
TRBD1,TRBJ2-1,TRBV5-4,-,CASSLHYQGASEQFF,TGTGCCAGCAGCTTGCATTACCAGGGGGCTAGTGAGCAGTTCTTC
-,TRBJ2-1,TRBV6-2/TRBV6-3,-,CASSFRPFYGDPPGNEQFF,TGTGCCAGCAGTTTTAGACCCTTTTACGGAGACCCCCCCGGCAATGAGCAGTTCTTC
TRBD1,TRBJ1-3,TRBV19,-,CASSIPLTGAGNTIYF,TGTGCCAGTAGTATTCCCCTTACAGGGGCTGGAAACACCATATATTTT
TRBD1,TRBJ2-2,TRBV12-3/TRBV12-4,-,CASRTGSLGELFF,TGTGCCAGCAGGACAGGGTCCCTCGGGGAGCTGTTTTTT
TRBD1,TRBJ2-3,TRBV6-2/TRBV6-3,-,CASSYDRGLSQYF,TGTGCCAGCAGTTACGACAGGGGGCTCTCGCAGTATTTT
TRBD1,TRBJ1-2,TRBV27,-,CASSPRTGLNYGYTF,TGTGCCAGCAGTCCGAGGACAGGGCTTAACTATGGCTACACCTTC
TRBD1,TRBJ2-3,TRBV7-3,-,CASSPTGGLTDTQYF,TGTGCCAGCAGCCCAACAGGGGGCCTCACAGATACACAGTATTTT
TRBD2,TRBJ2-7,TRBV9,-,CASSVGGRAPYEQYF,TGTGCCAGCAGCGTAGGAGGGAGGGCCCCCTACGAGCAGTACTTC
-,TRBJ2-1,TRBV5-1,once,CASSPTESGYNEQFF,TGCGCCAGCAGCCCCACTGAGAGCGGCTACAATGAGCAGTTCTTC
-,TRBJ2-3,TRBV3-1/TRBV3-2,-,CASSTRLEADTQYF,TGTGCCAGCAGCACCCGACTAGAGGCAGATACGCAGTATTTT
TRBD1,TRBJ2-6,TRBV7-8,-,CASSRTGGSSGANVLTF,TGTGCCAGCAGCCGGACAGGGGGTTCCTCTGGGGCCAACGTCCTGACTTTC
-,TRBJ1-6,TRBV4-2,-,CASSQDGGIGSPLHF,TGTGCCAGCAGCCAAGATGGGGGGATTGGTTCACCCCTCCACTTT
-,TRBJ1-2,TRBV18,-,CASSPPVQARYGYTF,TGTGCCAGCTCACCACCCGTACAGGCCCGCTATGGCTACACCTTC
TRBD2,TRBJ2-1,TRBV11-2,-,CASSLTSGNPYNEQFF,TGTGCCAGCAGCTTGACTAGCGGCAATCCCTACAATGAGCAGTTCTTC
TRBD2,TRBJ2-5,TRBV7-7,-,CASSWTSGSTETQYF,TGTGCTAGCAGCTGGACTAGCGGGAGTACAGAGACCCAGTACTTC
TRBD1,TRBJ1-5,TRBV2,-,CASGQGSNQPQHF,TGTGCCAGCGGACAGGGCAGCAATCAGCCCCAGCATTTT
TRBD2,TRBJ2-4,TRBV5-1,-,CASSLEGGWAKNIQYF,TGCGCCAGCAGCTTGGAGGGAGGGTGGGCCAAAAACATTCAGTACTTC
-,TRBJ2-1,TRBV9,-,CASSVLQGNYNEQFF,TGTGCCAGCAGCGTACTTCAGGGAAACTACAATGAGCAGTTCTTC
-,TRBJ1-2,TRBV28,-,CASSPRTLGAYGYTF,TGTGCCAGCAGTCCTCGGACACTTGGGGCCTATGGCTACACCTTC
TRBD1,TRBJ1-1,TRBV13,-,CASSIQGPRNTEAFF,TGTGCCAGCAGCATACAGGGGCCCCGGAACACTGAAGCTTTCTTT
-,TRBJ2-1,TRBV21-1,-,CASSKFGTSGEPLLLYNEQFF,TGTGCCAGCAGCAAATTCGGGACTAGCGGGGAACCCTTACTCCTCTACAATGAGCAGTTCTTC